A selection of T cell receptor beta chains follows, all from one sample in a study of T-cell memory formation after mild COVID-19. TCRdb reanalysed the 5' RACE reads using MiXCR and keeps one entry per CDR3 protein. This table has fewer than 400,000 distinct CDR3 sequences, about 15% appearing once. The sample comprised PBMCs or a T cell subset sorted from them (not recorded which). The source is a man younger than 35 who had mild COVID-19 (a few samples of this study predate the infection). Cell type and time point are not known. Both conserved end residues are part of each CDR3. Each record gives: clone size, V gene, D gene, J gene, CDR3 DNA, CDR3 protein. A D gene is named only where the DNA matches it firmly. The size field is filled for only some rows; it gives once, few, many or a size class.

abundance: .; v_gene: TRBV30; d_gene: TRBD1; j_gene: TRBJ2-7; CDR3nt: TGTGCCTGGAGTGGCCGGGACAGGGGTTTCCACGAGCAGTACTTC; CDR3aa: CAWSGRDRGFHEQYF
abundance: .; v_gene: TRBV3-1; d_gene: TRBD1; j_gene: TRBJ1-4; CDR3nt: TGTGCCAGCAGCCAAACAGGGGCGAGTGAAAAACTGTTTTTT; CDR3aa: CASSQTGASEKLFF
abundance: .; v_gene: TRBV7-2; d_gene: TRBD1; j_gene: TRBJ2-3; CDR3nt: TGTGCCAGCAGCTTAGGAGGAACCAGGGGGCGCGCAGATACGCAGTATTTT; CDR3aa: CASSLGGTRGRADTQYF
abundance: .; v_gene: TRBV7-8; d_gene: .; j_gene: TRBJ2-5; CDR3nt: TGTGCCACCGAAGACAGGAACCAAGAGACCCAGTACTTC; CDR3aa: CATEDRNQETQYF
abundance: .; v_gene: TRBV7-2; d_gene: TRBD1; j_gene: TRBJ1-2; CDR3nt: TGTGCCAGCAGCGACGCAGGGGGTCGTGGCTACACCTTC; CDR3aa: CASSDAGGRGYTF
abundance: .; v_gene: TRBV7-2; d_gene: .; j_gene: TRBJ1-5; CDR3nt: TGTGCCAGCAGCTTAGCTCTCGGGGTCCAGCCCCAGCATTTT; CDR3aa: CASSLALGVQPQHF
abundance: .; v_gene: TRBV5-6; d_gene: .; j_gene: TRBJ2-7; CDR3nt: TGTGCCAGCAGCAGACTCGGACAGTCCCAACGGGAGCAGTACTTC; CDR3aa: CASSRLGQSQREQYF
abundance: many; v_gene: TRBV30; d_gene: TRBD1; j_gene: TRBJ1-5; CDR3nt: TGTGCCTGGAGTGGACAGGGAGATAGGCCCCAGCATTTT; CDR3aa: CAWSGQGDRPQHF
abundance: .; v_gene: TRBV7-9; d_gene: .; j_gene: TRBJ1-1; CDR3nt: TGTGCCAGCAGCTTAACAGGGACGAACACTGAAGCTTTCTTT; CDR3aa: CASSLTGTNTEAFF
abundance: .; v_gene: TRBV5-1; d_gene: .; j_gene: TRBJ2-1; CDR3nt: TGCGCCAGCAGCTCTACTAAAACAGGGATCGGTCTAGCCTACAATGAGCAGTTCTTC; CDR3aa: CASSSTKTGIGLAYNEQFF
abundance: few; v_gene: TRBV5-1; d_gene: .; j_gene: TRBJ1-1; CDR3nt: TGCGCCAGCAGCGGGGCGACTGAAGCTTTCTTT; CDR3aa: CASSGATEAFF
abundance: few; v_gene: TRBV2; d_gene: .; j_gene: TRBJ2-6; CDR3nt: TGTGCCAGGGATAGCTCTGGGGCCAACGTCCTGACTTTC; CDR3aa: CARDSSGANVLTF
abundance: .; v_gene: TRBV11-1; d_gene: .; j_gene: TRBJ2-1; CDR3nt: TGTGCCAGCAGCTTTCACCTTCGGAGTGGCTTGCAGTTCTTC; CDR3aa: CASSFHLRSGLQFF
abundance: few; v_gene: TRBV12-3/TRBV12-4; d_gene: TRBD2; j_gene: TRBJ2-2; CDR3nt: TGTGCCAGCAGATGGACGGGGGGAACGAACACCGGGGAGCTGTTTTTT; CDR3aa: CASRWTGGTNTGELFF
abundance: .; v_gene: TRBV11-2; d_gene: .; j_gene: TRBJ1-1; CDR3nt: TGTGCCAGCAGCTCCGGGGGGGCTCTCACTGAAGCTTTCTTT; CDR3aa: CASSSGGALTEAFF
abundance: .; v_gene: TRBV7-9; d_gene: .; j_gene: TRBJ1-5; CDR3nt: TGTGCCAGCAGCTTATGGCCAAACAATCAGCCCCAGCATTTT; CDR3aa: CASSLWPNNQPQHF
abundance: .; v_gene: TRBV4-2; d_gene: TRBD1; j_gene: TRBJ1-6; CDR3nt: TGTGCCAGCAGCCAACGGTCTTCGGCGCCAGGGGGTAATTCACCCCTCCACTTT; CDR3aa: CASSQRSSAPGGNSPLHF
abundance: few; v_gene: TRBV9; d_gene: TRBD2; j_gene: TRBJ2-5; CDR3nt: TGTGCCAGCAGCGTAGATTACAGGCGGGAGGAGACCCAGTACTTC; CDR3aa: CASSVDYRREETQYF
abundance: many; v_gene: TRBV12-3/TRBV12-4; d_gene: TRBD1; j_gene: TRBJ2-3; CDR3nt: TGTGCCAGCAGTTTTTTAGGGGGACAGGAAATAGATACGCAGTATTTT; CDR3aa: CASSFLGGQEIDTQYF
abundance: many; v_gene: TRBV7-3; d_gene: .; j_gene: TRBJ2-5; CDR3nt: TGTGCCAGCAGCTTAACGGGGGGAAGATACCAAGAGACCCAGTACTTC; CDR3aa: CASSLTGGRYQETQYF
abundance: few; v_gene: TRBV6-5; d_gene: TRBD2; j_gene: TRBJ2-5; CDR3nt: TGTGCCAGCAGTGCGGTCACTAGCGGGGTGGGGACCCAGTACTTC; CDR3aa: CASSAVTSGVGTQYF
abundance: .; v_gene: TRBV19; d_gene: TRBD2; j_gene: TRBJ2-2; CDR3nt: TGTGCCAGTAGACGGACTAGCCGCACCGGGGAGCTGTTTTTT; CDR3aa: CASRRTSRTGELFF
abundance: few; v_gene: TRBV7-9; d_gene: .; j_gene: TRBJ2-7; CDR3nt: TGTGCCAGCAGCTTAGAGGGGGAGGCATACGAGCAGTACTTC; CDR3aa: CASSLEGEAYEQYF
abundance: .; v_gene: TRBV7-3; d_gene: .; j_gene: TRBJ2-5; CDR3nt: TGTGCCAGCAGCTCTGACAGGCAAGAGACCCAGTACTTC; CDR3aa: CASSSDRQETQYF
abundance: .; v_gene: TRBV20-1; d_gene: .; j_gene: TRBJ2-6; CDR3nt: TGCAGTGCTCGACAGCCCTCTGGGGCCAACGTCCTGACTTTC; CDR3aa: CSARQPSGANVLTF
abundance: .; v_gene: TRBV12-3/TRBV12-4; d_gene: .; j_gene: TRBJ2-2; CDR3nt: TGTGCCAGCAGTGACTCCGGGGTCGGGGAGCTGTTTTTT; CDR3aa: CASSDSGVGELFF
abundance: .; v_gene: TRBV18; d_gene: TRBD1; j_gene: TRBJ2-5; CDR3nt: TGTGCCAGCTCGGCCGGGACAGAAGAGACCCAGTACTTC; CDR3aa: CASSAGTEETQYF